The following is a TCR beta chain sequence with its context. Antigen specificity is unknown. V was pared by 4 bases and J by 2 bases, with 13 bases between. CDR3 length equals 14 residues. The germline V gene has CDR1 SQVTM and CDR2 ANQGSEA. These data originate in a study of Ad26.COV2.S vaccination and SARS-CoV-2 variants. General observations from the study: Analyses that measured TCR breadth and depth may have underestimated total T cell responses.

Treatment in this sample: some 19 received Ad26.COV2.S at low or high dose, single or two shots; 5 received placebo; per-sample allocation not given. Sampling was performed 63 days after the first vaccine or placebo injection. Measured with immunoSEQ multiplex PCR; TCRdb has only the in-frame clones, and not every one. This table holds 400,000 to 450,000 clones, about 90% found once. The chain recombines TRBV29-1 with TRBJ2-3, with no clear D. The specimen comprised peripheral blood, sampled in a trial of Ad26.COV2.S vaccine versus placebo. This receptor was obtained from a person aged 18-65 years who received the Ad26.COV2.S COVID-19 vaccine or a placebo. The CDR3 here is CSVGSGFNTDTQYF. The DNA for the CDR3 is TGCAGCGTTGGGTCCGGTTTTAACACAGATACGCAGTATTTT.